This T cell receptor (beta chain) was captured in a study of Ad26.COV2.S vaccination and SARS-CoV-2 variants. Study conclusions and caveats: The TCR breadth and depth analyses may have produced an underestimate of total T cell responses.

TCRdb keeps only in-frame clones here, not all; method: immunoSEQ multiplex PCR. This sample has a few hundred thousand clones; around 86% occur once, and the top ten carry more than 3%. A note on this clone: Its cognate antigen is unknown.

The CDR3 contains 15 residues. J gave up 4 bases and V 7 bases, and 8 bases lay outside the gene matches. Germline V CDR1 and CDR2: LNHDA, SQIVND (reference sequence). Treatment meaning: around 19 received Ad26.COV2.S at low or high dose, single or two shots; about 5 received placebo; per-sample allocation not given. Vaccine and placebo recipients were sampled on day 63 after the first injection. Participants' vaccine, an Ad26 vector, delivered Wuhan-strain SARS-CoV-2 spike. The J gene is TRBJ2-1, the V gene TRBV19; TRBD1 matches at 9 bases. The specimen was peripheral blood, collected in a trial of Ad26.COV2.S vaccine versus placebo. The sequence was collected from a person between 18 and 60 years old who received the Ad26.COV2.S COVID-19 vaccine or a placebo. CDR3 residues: CASTKDRGGYNEQFF. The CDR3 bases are TGTGCCAGTACCAAGGACAGGGGAGGTTACAATGAGCAGTTCTTC. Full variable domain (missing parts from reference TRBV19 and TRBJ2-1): DGGITQSPKYLFRKEGQNVTLSCEQNLNHDAMYWYRQDPGQGLRLIYYSQIVNDFQKGDIAEGYSVSREKKESFPLTVTSAQKNPTAFYLCASTKDRGGYNEQFFGPGTRLTVL.